A selection of T cell receptor beta chains follows, all from one sample in a study of lymphopenia after photon versus proton radiotherapy. Clones were sequenced by immunoSEQ multiplex PCR, and TCRdb holds only the in-frame ones, with some missing. This table holds about 12,000 clones, 88% found once. The source material was peripheral blood, sampled from a patient treated with photon-based radiotherapy. All receptors come from a man aged 55 to 70 with pancreatic cancer. CDR3s include the opening cysteine and the closing phenylalanine or tryptophan. A D gene is named only where the DNA matches it firmly. Rows may omit the clone size; those that give it use once, few, many or a size class.

d_gene: .; j_gene: TRBJ1-5; v_gene: TRBV19; abundance: .; CDR3nt: TGTGCCAGTTCTCTTAGGGGGGCTGGGGATCAGCCCCAGCATTTT; CDR3aa: CASSLRGAGDQPQHF
d_gene: .; j_gene: TRBJ2-5; v_gene: TRBV7-2; abundance: .; CDR3nt: TGTGCCAGCAGCCTTTGGACGTTAGAGACCCAGTACTTC; CDR3aa: CASSLWTLETQYF
d_gene: TRBD1; j_gene: TRBJ1-4; v_gene: TRBV15; abundance: .; CDR3nt: TGTGCCTCACGTATCGACAGGGCCGCAACTAATGAAAAACTGTTTTTT; CDR3aa: CASRIDRAATNEKLFF
d_gene: .; j_gene: TRBJ2-5; v_gene: TRBV30; abundance: .; CDR3nt: TGTGCCTGGAGTGTAGTAGGGTGGTCCGGGGGTAAGGAGACCCAGTACTTC; CDR3aa: CAWSVVGWSGGKETQYF
d_gene: .; j_gene: TRBJ2-1; v_gene: TRBV30; abundance: .; CDR3nt: TGTGCCTGGAGTTCCCTCCTGCGGGGTAAAGACAATGAGCAGTTCTTC; CDR3aa: CAWSSLLRGKDNEQFF
d_gene: TRBD2; j_gene: TRBJ2-7; v_gene: TRBV10-2; abundance: .; CDR3nt: TGCGCCAGCAGTGAAGCCGGGACTAGCAGCGAGCAGTACTTC; CDR3aa: CASSEAGTSSEQYF
d_gene: .; j_gene: TRBJ2-3; v_gene: TRBV7-9; abundance: .; CDR3nt: TGTGCCAGCAGCTTATCGGCAGGAACAGATACGCAGTATTTT; CDR3aa: CASSLSAGTDTQYF
d_gene: TRBD2; j_gene: TRBJ2-5; v_gene: TRBV9; abundance: .; CDR3nt: TGTGCCAGCTCTGAAACTAGCGGGGGAGAGACCCAGTACTTC; CDR3aa: CASSETSGGETQYF
d_gene: .; j_gene: TRBJ1-5; v_gene: TRBV5-1; abundance: .; CDR3nt: TGCGCCAGCAGCTTACAGGGACACGGACAGCCCCAGCATTTT; CDR3aa: CASSLQGHGQPQHF
d_gene: .; j_gene: TRBJ2-6; v_gene: TRBV19; abundance: .; CDR3nt: TGTGCCAGTACCGCCGAGCCTCTCCGCAATTCTGGGGCCAACGTCCTGACTTTC; CDR3aa: CASTAEPLRNSGANVLTF
d_gene: .; j_gene: TRBJ1-5; v_gene: TRBV15; abundance: .; CDR3nt: TGTGCCACCAGCAGAGGCGGGATAGGTGGGAGCAATCAGCCCCAGCATTTT; CDR3aa: CATSRGGIGGSNQPQHF
d_gene: TRBD1; j_gene: TRBJ2-7; v_gene: TRBV7-9; abundance: .; CDR3nt: TGTGCCAGCAGCCCCTGGACAGGGCTCAACGAGCAGTACTTC; CDR3aa: CASSPWTGLNEQYF
d_gene: .; j_gene: TRBJ2-4; v_gene: TRBV5-1; abundance: .; CDR3nt: TGCGCCTCCGCTAGGAGGGAAGGTCTAGCCAAAAACATTCAGTACTTC; CDR3aa: CASARREGLAKNIQYF
d_gene: .; j_gene: TRBJ2-3; v_gene: TRBV28; abundance: once; CDR3nt: TGTGCCAGCATCCCCGGGGGAGGTACAGATACGCAGTATTTT; CDR3aa: CASIPGGGTDTQYF
d_gene: TRBD1; j_gene: TRBJ2-1; v_gene: TRBV9; abundance: .; CDR3nt: TGTGCCAGCAGTCGTAGCGGACAGGGGGCGTACAATGAGCAGTTCTTC; CDR3aa: CASSRSGQGAYNEQFF
d_gene: TRBD2; j_gene: TRBJ2-7; v_gene: TRBV11-2; abundance: .; CDR3nt: TGTGCCAGCAGCATGGGACTAGCGGGGGGACTGAGCTCCTACGAGCAGTACTTC; CDR3aa: CASSMGLAGGLSSYEQYF
d_gene: .; j_gene: TRBJ1-4; v_gene: TRBV7-8; abundance: .; CDR3nt: TGTGCCAGCAGCTTCCGGGCGTGGGATGAAAAACTGTTTTTT; CDR3aa: CASSFRAWDEKLFF
d_gene: .; j_gene: TRBJ1-2; v_gene: TRBV4-2; abundance: .; CDR3nt: TGTGCCAGCAGCCCCATCGGGGAGGACTATGGCTACACCTTC; CDR3aa: CASSPIGEDYGYTF
d_gene: .; j_gene: TRBJ2-7; v_gene: TRBV11-2; abundance: .; CDR3nt: TGTGCCAGCAGCTTTGGGCTTTACGAGCAGTACTTC; CDR3aa: CASSFGLYEQYF
d_gene: .; j_gene: TRBJ1-2; v_gene: TRBV27; abundance: .; CDR3nt: TGTGCCAGCAGTTTATCCGGGGTTGGCTACACCTTC; CDR3aa: CASSLSGVGYTF
d_gene: .; j_gene: TRBJ2-7; v_gene: TRBV7-8; abundance: few; CDR3nt: TGTGCCAGCAGCTTAGCGCCCGGGGACCTCTACGAGCAGTACTTC; CDR3aa: CASSLAPGDLYEQYF
d_gene: .; j_gene: TRBJ1-4; v_gene: TRBV28; abundance: .; CDR3nt: TGTGCCAGCAGTTCGCGACAGCATAATGAAAAACTGTTTTTT; CDR3aa: CASSSRQHNEKLFF
d_gene: .; j_gene: TRBJ2-5; v_gene: TRBV2; abundance: .; CDR3nt: TGTGCCAGCAGTGAAGCGTCCGATCAAGAGACCCAGTACTTC; CDR3aa: CASSEASDQETQYF
d_gene: .; j_gene: TRBJ1-1; v_gene: TRBV15; abundance: .; CDR3nt: TGTGCCACCAGCCCCCATGCCCGACTGATCTCCGCGGACACTGAAGCTTTCTTT; CDR3aa: CATSPHARLISADTEAFF
d_gene: .; j_gene: TRBJ1-2; v_gene: TRBV28; abundance: .; CDR3nt: TGTGCCAGCAGTTTTTCGGGCAGGGTTTATGGCTACACCTTC; CDR3aa: CASSFSGRVYGYTF
d_gene: TRBD2; j_gene: TRBJ2-7; v_gene: TRBV2; abundance: .; CDR3nt: TGTGCCAGCAGTTCGCTAGCGGATCCAAACCCCTACGAGCAGTACTTC; CDR3aa: CASSSLADPNPYEQYF
d_gene: .; j_gene: TRBJ1-6; v_gene: TRBV6-1; abundance: .; CDR3nt: TGTGCCAGCAGCGACCCAACGCGGGAGTCACCCCTCCACTTT; CDR3aa: CASSDPTRESPLHF
d_gene: .; j_gene: TRBJ2-1; v_gene: TRBV9; abundance: .; CDR3nt: TGTGCCAGCAGAGCTAGCGCAGGGGAGCAGTTCTTC; CDR3aa: CASRASAGEQFF
d_gene: .; j_gene: TRBJ2-7; v_gene: TRBV30; abundance: .; CDR3nt: TGTGCCGGCCGCCGGGGGAACATAAACGAGCAGTACTTC; CDR3aa: CAGRRGNINEQYF
d_gene: .; j_gene: TRBJ1-2; v_gene: TRBV2; abundance: .; CDR3nt: TGTGCCAGCAGTGAAGTTTACAGTACATATGACTTTGATGGCTACACCTTC; CDR3aa: CASSEVYSTYDFDGYTF
d_gene: TRBD2; j_gene: TRBJ2-1; v_gene: TRBV5-1; abundance: .; CDR3nt: TGCGCCAGCAGCGCCGGGACTAGCGGGGTAAATGAGCAGTTCTTC; CDR3aa: CASSAGTSGVNEQFF
d_gene: .; j_gene: TRBJ2-7; v_gene: TRBV19; abundance: .; CDR3nt: TGTGCCAGTAGTATAGGCTCCAGGGCGAGCTCCGAGCAGTACTTC; CDR3aa: CASSIGSRASSEQYF
d_gene: .; j_gene: TRBJ1-5; v_gene: TRBV7-8; abundance: .; CDR3nt: TGTGCCAGCAGCCCGACAATGCAGGGAATTTTTCAGCCCCAGCATTTT; CDR3aa: CASSPTMQGIFQPQHF
d_gene: TRBD1; j_gene: TRBJ1-2; v_gene: TRBV19; abundance: .; CDR3nt: TGTGCCAGTAGTACAATGACAGGGGGTTATGGCTACACCTTC; CDR3aa: CASSTMTGGYGYTF
d_gene: .; j_gene: TRBJ2-5; v_gene: TRBV5-4; abundance: .; CDR3nt: TGTGCCAGCAGTTACAACCTTAACAGCAAGGGGGAGACCCAGTACTTC; CDR3aa: CASSYNLNSKGETQYF
d_gene: TRBD2; j_gene: TRBJ2-1; v_gene: TRBV6-5; abundance: .; CDR3nt: TGTGCCACCGGGGGGGGGCACTCCTACAATGAGCAGTTCTTC; CDR3aa: CATGGGHSYNEQFF
d_gene: .; j_gene: TRBJ1-6; v_gene: TRBV15; abundance: .; CDR3nt: TGTGCCACCAGCAGAGATTCCTTAGCGAGTTCTAATTCACCCCTCCACTTT; CDR3aa: CATSRDSLASSNSPLHF
d_gene: TRBD1; j_gene: TRBJ1-2; v_gene: TRBV5-1; abundance: .; CDR3nt: TGCGCCAGCCGACAGGGTACCGAAAACTATGGCTACACCTTC; CDR3aa: CASRQGTENYGYTF
d_gene: TRBD1; j_gene: TRBJ1-4; v_gene: TRBV15; abundance: .; CDR3nt: TGTGCCACCAGCAGGGACAGGGGAGCTAATGAAAAACTGTTTTTT; CDR3aa: CATSRDRGANEKLFF
d_gene: .; j_gene: TRBJ1-5; v_gene: TRBV5-4; abundance: .; CDR3nt: TGTGCCAGCAGCTTGGATCCAGACGGTCCCCCCCAGCATTTT; CDR3aa: CASSLDPDGPPQHF
d_gene: TRBD2; j_gene: TRBJ2-1; v_gene: TRBV30; abundance: .; CDR3nt: TGTGCCTGCCGATCTAGCGGGGGTGGGGATGAGCAGTTCTTC; CDR3aa: CACRSSGGGDEQFF
d_gene: TRBD1; j_gene: TRBJ1-2; v_gene: TRBV6-6; abundance: .; CDR3nt: TGTGCCAGCAGAGCCAGGGGGCGGAACTATGGCTACACCTTC; CDR3aa: CASRARGRNYGYTF
d_gene: TRBD2; j_gene: TRBJ2-7; v_gene: TRBV5-4; abundance: .; CDR3nt: TGTGCCAGCAGCCTCGGCGGGGCGGGGGGAAACTACGAGCAGTACTTC; CDR3aa: CASSLGGAGGNYEQYF
d_gene: .; j_gene: TRBJ1-1; v_gene: TRBV12-5; abundance: once; CDR3nt: TGTGCTAGTGGTTTTGGTCTTAACACTGAAGCTTTCTTT; CDR3aa: CASGFGLNTEAFF
d_gene: .; j_gene: TRBJ2-4; v_gene: TRBV4-1; abundance: .; CDR3nt: TGCGCCAGCAGCCAAGGACGCGGGGAAACTTTGGCCAAAAACATTCAGTACTTC; CDR3aa: CASSQGRGETLAKNIQYF
d_gene: TRBD2; j_gene: TRBJ2-3; v_gene: TRBV7-9; abundance: .; CDR3nt: TGTGCCAGCTTAAGCGGGGGGGCGGATACGCAGTATTTT; CDR3aa: CASLSGGADTQYF
d_gene: .; j_gene: TRBJ1-1; v_gene: TRBV11-2; abundance: once; CDR3nt: TGTGCCAGCAGCTTACCGCGACAGAACACTGAAGCTTTCTTT; CDR3aa: CASSLPRQNTEAFF
d_gene: TRBD1; j_gene: TRBJ2-2; v_gene: TRBV11-1; abundance: .; CDR3nt: TGTGCCAGCAGCCCCGACAGGGGGCGAAGGAACACCGGGGAGCTGTTTTTT; CDR3aa: CASSPDRGRRNTGELFF
d_gene: TRBD2; j_gene: TRBJ2-5; v_gene: TRBV5-1; abundance: .; CDR3nt: TGCGCCAGCAGCTTTCAGCGGACTAGCGGGGAGGGGTACCAAGAGACCCAGTACTTC; CDR3aa: CASSFQRTSGEGYQETQYF
d_gene: TRBD1; j_gene: TRBJ1-6; v_gene: TRBV5-5; abundance: .; CDR3nt: TGTGCCAGCAGCTTAGGGACAGGGGTCGGTTCACCCCTCCACTTT; CDR3aa: CASSLGTGVGSPLHF
d_gene: TRBD1; j_gene: TRBJ2-3; v_gene: TRBV7-9; abundance: .; CDR3nt: TGTGCCAGCAGCGGTTTCCCGACAGGACAGGGCACTACGCAGTATTTT; CDR3aa: CASSGFPTGQGTTQYF
d_gene: .; j_gene: TRBJ1-4; v_gene: TRBV27; abundance: .; CDR3nt: TGTGCCATCGTTAGGGAAGTCGATGAAAAACTGTTTTTT; CDR3aa: CAIVREVDEKLFF
d_gene: TRBD2; j_gene: TRBJ2-5; v_gene: TRBV19; abundance: .; CDR3nt: TGTGCCAGTAGTGCACTAGCGGGGGGTTACGAAGAGACCCAGTACTTC; CDR3aa: CASSALAGGYEETQYF